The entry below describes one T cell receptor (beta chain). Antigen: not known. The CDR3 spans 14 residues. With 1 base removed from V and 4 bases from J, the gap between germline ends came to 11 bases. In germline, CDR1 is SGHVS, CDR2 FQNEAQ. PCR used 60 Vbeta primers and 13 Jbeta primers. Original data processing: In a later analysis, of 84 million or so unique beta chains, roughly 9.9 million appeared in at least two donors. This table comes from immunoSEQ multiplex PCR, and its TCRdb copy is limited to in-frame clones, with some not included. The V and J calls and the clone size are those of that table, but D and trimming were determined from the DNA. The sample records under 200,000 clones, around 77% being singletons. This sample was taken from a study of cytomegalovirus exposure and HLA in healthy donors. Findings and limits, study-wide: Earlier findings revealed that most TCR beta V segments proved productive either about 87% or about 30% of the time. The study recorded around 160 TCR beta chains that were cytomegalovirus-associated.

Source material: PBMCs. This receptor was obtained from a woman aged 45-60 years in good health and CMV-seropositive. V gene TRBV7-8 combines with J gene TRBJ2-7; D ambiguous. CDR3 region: CASSLGVYGYEQYF. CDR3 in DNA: TGTGCCAGCAGCTTAGGGGTGTACGGGTACGAGCAGTACTTC.